This entry lists 8 T cell receptor beta chains sequenced from one sample in a study of shared T cell receptors in the human thymus. Sequencing was performed with immunoSEQ multiplex PCR; in TCRdb, only in-frame clones are kept and a portion is missing. The repertoire holds about 380,000 clones, approximately 95% seen once, with roughly 0.02% in the top ten. Input material: thymocytes. The receptor set was obtained from a human donor.

This clone was seen only once. The chain has TRBV5-6 and TRBJ1-2; D gene unclear. The CDR3 sequence is 14 residues long. The germline CDR1 and CDR2 sequences are SGHDT and YYEEEE. V lost 5 bases and J 0 bases, leaving 11 bases between the germline ends. The CDR3 is CASRRGRTNYGYTF. The CDR3 coding sequence is TGTGCCAGCAGACGAGGACGGACTAACTATGGCTACACCTTC.

A few counts support this clone. V and J are TRBV14 and TRBJ2-5; D is unresolved. The V gene lost 1 base and the J gene lost 3 bases, with 15 bases spanning the gap. CDR3 length: 16 residues. Germline CDR1 and CDR2: SGHDN and FVKESK. CDR3: CASSQVSRLIKETQYF. The CDR3 DNA is TGTGCCAGCAGCCAAGTGTCTCGACTGATCAAAGAGACCCAGTACTTC.

The chain joins TRBV11-2 to TRBJ2-3, with 12 bases aligning to TRBD2. The V segment lost 1 base and the J segment 7 bases; nucleotides outside the gene matches: 12. Germline V gene data show CDR1 as SGHAT and CDR2 as FQNNGV. CDR3 size: 18 residues. The CDR3 is CASSLGTSGKGRINTQYF. CDR3 DNA: TGTGCCAGCAGCTTAGGGACTAGCGGGAAGGGCCGGATTAATACGCAGTATTTT.

V usage is TRBV28 and J usage is TRBJ2-5, with D maybe TRBD2 (6 bases). Germline V gene data show CDR1 as MDHEN and CDR2 as SYDVKM. This CDR3 region has 14 residues. Trimming left V 5 bases short and J 4 bases short, with 14 bases between. CDR3 in DNA: TGTGCCAGCAGTACCCCAGGTAGCGGAGAGACCCAGTACTTC. Translating gives CASSTPGSGETQYF.

The chain uses TRBV4-1 and TRBJ1-1, with 11 bases that match TRBD1. This CDR3 contains 19 residues. CDR1 MGHRA and CDR2 YSYEKL come from the germline V gene. V lost 0 bases and J lost 4; bases outside the gene matches: 13. CDR3 sequence: CASSQEGPLRTGGRTEAFF. CDR3 sequence (DNA): TGCGCCAGCAGCCAAGAAGGTCCGCTTAGGACAGGGGGCCGCACTGAAGCTTTCTTT.

The chain carries TRBV6-5 and TRBJ2-7, with D maybe TRBD1 (5 bases). Trimming removed 3 bases at V and 4 bases at J, with 13 bases between. Germline loops: CDR1 MNHEY, CDR2 SVGAGI. The CDR3 covers 14 residues. The CDR3 bases are TGTGCCAGCAGTTATACCAAGACAGCTTACGAGCAGTACTTC. Its translation: CASSYTKTAYEQYF.

This chain uses TRBV28 with TRBJ1-5; D not certain. CDR1 is MDHEN, CDR2 SYDVKM, per germline. V shed 6 bases and J shed 2 bases, with 14 bases lying between them. The CDR3 is 15 residues long. The CDR3 loop is CASRCEEGGNQPQHF. DNA of the CDR3: TGTGCCAGCAGGTGCGAGGAGGGTGGCAATCAGCCCCAGCATTTT.

The rearrangement joins TRBV4-2 to TRBJ2-1; tentatively, D is TRBD1 or TRBD2 (5 bases each). There are 15 residues in the CDR3. Germline V gene lookup returns CDR1 LGHNA and CDR2 YNFKEQ. V lost 0 bases and J 3 bases, leaving 9 bases between the germline ends. As DNA, the CDR3 is TGTGCCAGCAGCCAAGAAGGGACGGACTACAATGAGCAGTTCTTC. Translated, it gives CASSQEGTDYNEQFF.